A selection of T cell receptor beta chains follows, all from one sample in a study of T cells in pancreatic ductal adenocarcinoma. Libraries were prepared by immunoSEQ multiplex PCR; TCRdb keeps only in-frame clonotypes and omits some of them. The sample contains roughly 5,000 clones, roughly 76% of which appear only once. Sequencing input: pancreatic tumor tissue. These receptors came from a human donor with pancreatic ductal adenocarcinoma. Each CDR3 is given with its conserved first and last residue. Each record gives: V gene, J gene, CDR3 protein.

>TRBV7-9|TRBJ1-1
CASSLAQGDTEAFF
>TRBV7-2|TRBJ2-3
CASSRSAGGGKDTQYF
>TRBV7-2|TRBJ1-1
CASSFQGGTEAFF
>TRBV10-3|TRBJ2-7
CAITQLQGGEQYF
>TRBV9|TRBJ1-1
CASSVLTGDFRTEAFF
>TRBV28|TRBJ2-5
CASATGVGYQETQYF
>TRBV5-1|TRBJ2-7
CASRVVTVNEQYF
>TRBV19|TRBJ1-2
CASSPDRQGYGYTF
>TRBV4-3|TRBJ1-6
CASSLNAGTAANSPLHF
>TRBV28|TRBJ2-1
CASRVSGGYYNEQFF
>TRBV2|TRBJ1-1
CASRSRENTEAFF
>TRBV11-1|TRBJ2-5
CASSLAGTDQETQYF
>TRBV11-1|TRBJ1-1
CASSLILNTEAFF
>TRBV11-2|TRBJ2-7
CASSLGPGQTYEQYF
>TRBV10-2|TRBJ1-2
CASSPDRVYGGYTF
>TRBV4-2|TRBJ2-1
CASSQIPAGGSYNEQFF
>TRBV7-9|TRBJ2-3
CASSLALAGGATDTQYF
>TRBV13|TRBJ1-4
CASSLMTDRDHEKLFF
>TRBV7-8|TRBJ1-1
CASSLQGAAGTEAFF
>TRBV6-6|TRBJ1-5
CASSKGGVYNQPQHF
>TRBV5-4|TRBJ2-7
CASSMETSRYEQYF
>TRBV5-1|TRBJ2-6
CASSAGWTGANVLTF
>TRBV19|TRBJ1-5
CASSEVGGSYSNQPQHF
>TRBV27|TRBJ1-1
CASATSTEGATEAFF
>TRBV19|TRBJ1-1
CASNRPGAHHEAFF
>TRBV18|TRBJ2-1
CASSPFRGYNEQFF
>TRBV4-2|TRBJ1-2
CASSQDPGQYGYTF
>TRBV30|TRBJ2-3
CAWKGDRGTDTQYF
>TRBV10-1|TRBJ1-5
CASSGPGQGIGSNQPQHF
>TRBV18|TRBJ2-5
CASSPGQKETQYF
>TRBV18|TRBJ1-6
CASSPEGRPLHF
>TRBV18|TRBJ2-2
CASSPLQGRANTGELFF
>TRBV5-5|TRBJ2-1
CASSQEGGLKNEQFF
>TRBV7-9|TRBJ2-7
CASDRGGQGEQYF
>TRBV6-5|TRBJ1-2
CASSYGQGLYGYTF
>TRBV7-9|TRBJ1-2
CASSLGSGNYGYTF
>TRBV29-1|TRBJ2-5
CSVEAEKQETQYF